Presented here are 18 T cell receptor beta chains from one specimen sequenced in a study of human T cells and chemical hapten exposure. This sample's time point: pre-sensitization, week 0. Indicated treatment: therapeutic diphenylcyclopropenone sensitization with weekly scalp DPC. Via MiXCR, TCRdb re-called the RACE reads, giving one row per CDR3 protein. Among 300,000 to 400,000 distinct CDR3 sequences listed, roughly 5.3% were seen once. Material: whole blood, obtained in connection with sensitization to the hapten diphenylcyclopropenone (DPC). These TCRs come from a woman aged 45-59 years with alopecia areata. Some clones in this sample may be carry-over from other donors' samples.

This clonotype has just a few counts. The chain recombines TRBV6-8 with TRBJ2-5; 10 bases match TRBD2. Trimming cost V 0 bases and J 3 bases; bases outside gene matches: 4. The CDR3 consists of 16 residues. Germline V gene lookup returns CDR1 MNHGY and CDR2 SAAAGT. The CDR3 spells CASSYSSGRAEETQYF. The CDR3 nucleotides read TGTGCCAGCAGTTACTCAAGCGGGAGGGCCGAAGAGACCCAGTACTTC.

V is TRBV6-2 or TRBV6-3 and J is TRBJ1-1; D is undetermined. The CDR3 spans 13 residues. V was shortened by 7 bases and J by 4 bases, with 13 bases between the two germline ends. Germline CDR1 and CDR2: MNHEY and SVGEGT. For the CDR3, the DNA is TGTGCCAGCATTGACGTTTCCACCACTGAAGCTTTCTTT. It is translated as CASIDVSTTEAFF.

This clonotype was seen more than once but under ten times. CDR3: CASSQWGGNTGELFF. The CDR3 DNA reads TGTGCCAGCAGTCAGTGGGGGGGGAACACCGGGGAGCTGTTTTTT. The V and J genes are TRBV12-3 or TRBV12-4 and TRBJ2-2, with 7 bases identical to TRBD2. The junction had 4 bases not matched to a gene; V was cut back by 5 bases and J by 1 base. The CDR3 totals 15 residues.

This clonotype was observed many times. The gene calls are TRBV7-2 and TRBJ2-1; TRBD2 agrees at 10 bases. The CDR3 runs 15 residues. Germline V gives CDR1 SGHTA, CDR2 FQGNSA. The J segment lost 8 bases and the V segment lost 5 bases, leaving 9 bases of the junction unmatched. CDR3 residues: CASSPGVAGGDEQFF. The CDR3 coding sequence is TGTGCCAGCAGCCCCGGGGTAGCGGGGGGCGATGAGCAGTTCTTC.

The sample holds many counts of this clonotype. CDR3 DNA sequence: TGCAGCGTTGAAGATCGGGGGGCAGGGGTAGTCCCAGATACGCAGTATTTT. Translated: CSVEDRGAGVVPDTQYF. The chain has TRBV29-1 and TRBJ2-3; D might be TRBD2 (7 bases). From germline, CDR1 is SQVTM and CDR2 ANQGSEA. Trimming cost V 0 bases and J 4 bases, with 20 bases left between them. CDR3 length: 17 amino acids.

The chain uses TRBV11-3 and TRBJ2-3; no firm D call. Looked up from germline, CDR1 is SGHNT and CDR2 is YENEEA. The CDR3 spans 14 residues. Between the trimmed V and J ends, which lost 0 bases and 2 bases, there was a span of 6 bases. CDR3 sequence: CASSLDITTDTQYF. CDR3 DNA sequence: TGTGCCAGCAGCTTAGATATTACCACAGATACGCAGTATTTT.

The chain uses TRBV5-4 and TRBJ2-5; tentatively, D is TRBD2 (5 bases). V was cut by 3 bases and J by 0 bases, with 9 bases left in between. Germline CDR1 and CDR2: SGHNT and YYREEE (reference sequence). CDR3 size: 14 residues. The DNA of the CDR3 is TGTGCCAGCAGCTATGGACTGGACCAAGAGACCCAGTACTTC. It yields the protein CASSYGLDQETQYF.

This clonotype was observed many times. The rearrangement joins TRBV6-5 to TRBJ1-1; D gene unclear. Germline V gene sequence: CDR1 MNHEY, CDR2 SVGAGI. The germline V and J ends were trimmed by 6 bases and 1 base, with 9 bases remaining between them. The CDR3 runs 13 residues. CDR3 bases: TGTGCCAGCAGCCCATCGGGGAACACTGAAGCTTTCTTT. Amino acids: CASSPSGNTEAFF.

This clonotype appeared a few times. The chain recombines TRBV30 with TRBJ1-2; TRBD1 matches at 10 bases. This CDR3 has 14 residues. V shed 3 bases and J 4 bases; nucleotides not matched to a gene: 5. Germline V lookup: CDR1 GTSNPN, CDR2 SVGIG (reference sequence). The CDR3 region is CAWSPTGGSYGYTF. CDR3 DNA: TGTGCCTGGAGCCCGACAGGGGGCAGCTATGGCTACACCTTC. The full variable domain, completed using reference TRBV30 and TRBJ1-2, is SQTIHQWPATLVQPVGSPLSLECTVEGTSNPNLYWYRQAAGRGLQLLFYSVGIGQISSEVPQNLSASRPQDRQFILSSKKLLLSDSGFYLCAWSPTGGSYGYTFGSGTRLTVV.

This clonotype was observed a few times. The chain couples TRBV29-1 to TRBJ1-1; tentative D call: TRBD1 (6 bases). Germline V gene lookup returns CDR1 SQVTM and CDR2 ANQGSEA. Between the trimmed V and J ends, which lost 2 bases and 5 bases, there was a span of 6 bases. This CDR3 is built from 11 residues. The CDR3 loop is CSVETGTEAFF. The DNA for the CDR3 is TGCAGCGTTGAAACAGGGACTGAAGCTTTCTTT.

The chain couples TRBV9 to TRBJ2-3; 9 bases agree with TRBD2. V lost 4 bases and J lost 1; bases outside the gene matches: 19. Per the germline V gene, CDR1 is SGDLS and CDR2 is YYNGEE. This CDR3 region has 20 residues. CDR3 protein: CASSSRGRGSTTFGTDTQYF. In nucleotides, the CDR3 is TGTGCCAGCAGCTCCCGCGGGAGGGGCTCAACTACCTTCGGCACAGATACGCAGTATTTT.

Many counts were recorded for this clonotype. The chain has TRBV27 and TRBJ2-2, with D possibly called TRBD1 or TRBD2 (6 bases each). The CDR3 has 17 residues. In germline, CDR1 is MNHEY, CDR2 SMNVEV (reference sequence). V was shortened by 2 bases and J by 2 bases, with 15 bases between the two germline ends. The CDR3 protein is CASSLNFGGGNTGELFF. CDR3 in DNA: TGTGCCAGCAGTTTAAATTTCGGGGGCGGAAACACCGGGGAGCTGTTTTTT.

The chain couples TRBV21-1 to TRBJ2-1. TRBV21-1 is classified as a pseudogene. The CDR3 is 13 amino acids. CDR3 coding DNA: TGTGCCAGCAGCAAAGAGAGCTACAATGAGCAGTTCTTC. The encoded protein is CASSKESYNEQFF.

This clonotype was counted at least ten times. This chain uses TRBV6-1 with TRBJ2-7; possibly TRBD1 for D (5 bases). The CDR3 is 12 residues long. The germline gives CDR1 MNHNS, CDR2 SASEGT. V lost 5 bases and J 5 bases, leaving 10 bases between the germline ends. The CDR3 nucleotides are TGTGCCAGCAGTCCTCAAGGGGACGAGCAGTACTTC. Translated, it gives CASSPQGDEQYF.

The genes are TRBV25-1 and TRBJ2-4, with D perhaps TRBD2 (5 bases). Germline V gives CDR1 MGHDK, CDR2 SYGVNS. This CDR3 contains 11 residues. Trimming shortened V by 7 bases and J by 9 bases, and 10 bases separated the two germline ends. CDR3: CASMIEGIQYF. CDR3 DNA sequence: TGTGCCAGCATGATTGAGGGCATTCAGTACTTC.

This clonotype was detected ten times or more. The V call is TRBV10-3, the J call TRBJ1-5; D gene unclear. V shed 4 bases and J shed 3 bases, with 10 bases lying between them. The CDR3 has 14 residues. Germline-derived CDR1 and CDR2 are ENHRY and SYGVKD. CDR3 nucleotide sequence: TGTGCCATCAGTGTAGAGGGCTACAATCAGCCCCAGCATTTT. It codes for CAISVEGYNQPQHF.

The J gene is TRBJ2-7, the V gene TRBV4-3; 9 positions match TRBD1. CDR3 length equals 17 residues. Germline CDR1 reads LGHNA; CDR2 reads YSLEER. The V and J ends lost 0 bases and 2 bases, in that order; junction bases with no gene match: 8. CDR3: CASSQDGRTGVTYEQYF. The CDR3 DNA is TGCGCCAGCAGCCAAGACGGTAGGACAGGGGTAACCTACGAGCAGTACTTC.

This clonotype was observed at least ten times. The rearrangement links TRBV28 to TRBJ1-2; D is perhaps TRBD1 (6 bases). Germline assignment: CDR1 MDHEN and CDR2 SYDVKM. The CDR3 spans 13 residues. Trimming pared 6 bases from V and 4 bases from J, leaving 12 bases between. CDR3 region: CASRGGGSYGYTF. The CDR3 coding sequence is TGTGCCAGCAGAGGGGGGGGGAGCTATGGCTACACCTTC.